This record concerns one TCR beta chain sequence. The antigen is undetermined. Noted time point: newly diagnosed GD, antithyroid drugs for less than 3 months. The TCR library was made from RNA that had been extracted from PBMCs in TRIzol. An endocrinology unit in Xi'an, China, supplied the patients. EDTA tubes collected roughly 9 milliliters of peripheral blood. This sample stems from a study of regulatory T cells in long-lasting Graves disease. Study-wide context: New Graves' disease cases had less than 3 months of antithyroid drugs. Whole-study findings and limits: A greater number of public clonotypes (around 3,000) was shared by persistent patients than by new patients (roughly 880).

The V end lost 4 bases, the J end lost 7 bases, and 12 bases lay between the germline ends. Per germline, CDR1 KGHDR and CDR2 SFDVKD. The length of the CDR3 is 14 residues. Arm-PCR of CDR3 regions with iRepertoire HTBI primers generated TCR beta libraries. Via MiXCR, TCRdb re-called the multiplex PCR reads, giving one row per CDR3 protein. The data contain around 420,000 distinct CDR3 sequences, around 15% of them singletons. The sequence was collected from a female donor with Graves disease. The sample here was peripheral blood mononuclear cells (PBMCs), taken at new diagnosis, from a patient treated with antithyroid drugs. V and J are TRBV24-1 and TRBJ2-2, with a weak D call TRBD2 (5 bases). The DNA for the CDR3 is TGTGCCACCAGTGACCCGGGGAGCGGCGGGGAGCTGTTTTTT. This codes for CATSDPGSGGELFF.